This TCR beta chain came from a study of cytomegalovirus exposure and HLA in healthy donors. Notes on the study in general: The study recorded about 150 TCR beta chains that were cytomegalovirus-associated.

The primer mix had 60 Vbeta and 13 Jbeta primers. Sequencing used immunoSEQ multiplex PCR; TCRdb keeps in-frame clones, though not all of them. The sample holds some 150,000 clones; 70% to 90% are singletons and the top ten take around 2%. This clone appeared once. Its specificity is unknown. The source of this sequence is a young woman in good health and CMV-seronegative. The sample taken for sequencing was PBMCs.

The CDR3 is CASSVLGRADQPQHF. For the CDR3, the DNA is TGTGCCAGCAGCGTTCTAGGCAGGGCCGATCAGCCCCAGCATTTT. V is TRBV9 and J is TRBJ1-5; TRBD1 might be the D (5 bases). CDR1 is SGDLS and CDR2 is YYNGEE in the germline V gene. Trimming left V 2 bases short and J 5 bases short, with 14 bases between. The CDR3 is 15 amino acids.